The 15 T cell receptor beta chains below come from one sample, sequenced in a study of blood T cell repertoires in COVID-19. The data were produced by immunoSEQ multiplex PCR, yet TCRdb's version contains in-frame clones alone and is incomplete. The sample has 95,000 to 150,000 clones, approximately 90% seen once; the top ten hold about 27%. Sequencing was carried out using peripheral blood. These receptors came from a man between 70 and 80 years old with active or convalescent COVID-19.

The CDR3 sequence: CASSAEGVSGNEKLFF. In nucleotides, the CDR3 is TGTGCCAGCAGCGCCGAGGGCGTTAGTGGTAATGAAAAACTGTTTTTT. This sequence joins TRBV9 and TRBJ1-4, with unresolved D. The CDR3 extends over 16 amino acids. V gave up 3 bases and J gave up 4 bases, with 16 bases separating them. CDR1 and CDR2 (germline): SGDLS, YYNGEE.

J is TRBJ2-1 and V is TRBV3-1 (or the pseudogene TRBV3-2), with 11 bases lining up with TRBD1. This CDR3 region has 15 residues. In germline, CDR1 is LGHDT, CDR2 YNNKEL (reference sequence). V was clipped by 5 bases and J by 7 bases; unmatched bases: 7. This chain's CDR3 is CASSAPGTGGNEQFF. As DNA, the CDR3 is TGTGCCAGCAGCGCCCCCGGGACAGGGGGTAATGAGCAGTTCTTC.

The chain carries TRBV28 and TRBJ1-5; 7 bases line up with TRBD1. V shed 5 bases and J 0 bases; nucleotides not matched to a gene: 19. The germline V gene encodes CDR1 MDHEN and CDR2 SYDVKM. This CDR3 comprises 20 residues. The CDR3 loop reads CASSGAGTALGGYSNQPQHF. CDR3 coding DNA: TGTGCCAGCAGTGGAGCTGGGACAGCCCTTGGGGGCTATAGCAATCAGCCCCAGCATTTT.

The chain combines TRBV2 with TRBJ1-4; 7 bases are a match to TRBD1. With 6 bases clipped from V and 7 bases from J, the junction kept 8 bases outside the gene matches. The CDR3 runs 14 residues. The germline V gene has CDR1 SNHLY and CDR2 FYNNEI. The CDR3 region is CASRRGQWGEKLFF. CDR3 bases: TGTGCCAGCAGGAGGGGACAGTGGGGTGAAAAACTGTTTTTT.

V and J are TRBV5-6 and TRBJ2-5, with 8 bases identical to TRBD2. CDR3 length equals 16 residues. Germline V gene data show CDR1 as SGHDT and CDR2 as YYEEEE. V was pared by 4 bases and J by 4 bases, with 12 bases of the junction left unmatched. Here the CDR3 reads CASSPQLAAFGETQYF. CDR3 nucleotides: TGTGCCAGCAGCCCCCAACTAGCGGCTTTCGGAGAGACCCAGTACTTC.

This chain joins TRBV19 and TRBJ1-1; no clear D gene. Trimming pared 3 bases from V and 5 bases from J, leaving 13 bases between. Per germline, CDR1 LNHDA and CDR2 SQIVND (reference sequence). This CDR3 contains 14 residues. CDR3 coding DNA: TGTGCCAGTAGTATTCCCGGGGTTTGGACTGAAGCTTTCTTT. This encodes CASSIPGVWTEAFF.

The chain couples TRBV11-1 to TRBJ2-2, with TRBD1 as a possible D gene (6 bases). Germline assignment: CDR1 SGHAT and CDR2 FQDESV (reference sequence). With 5 bases removed from V and 0 bases from J, the gap between germline ends came to 13 bases. This CDR3 is 16 amino acids long. Written as DNA, the CDR3 is TGTGCCAGCAGCCCCCGACAGGAAACGAACACCGGGGAGCTGTTTTTT. Translated: CASSPRQETNTGELFF.

V usage is TRBV25-1 and J usage is TRBJ2-3; 10 nucleotides agree with TRBD1. This CDR3 spans 15 amino acids. Trimming cost V 4 bases and J 1 base; bases outside gene matches: 2. In germline, CDR1 is MGHDK, CDR2 SYGVNS. In DNA form, the CDR3 reads TGTGCCAGCAGTGTAGGGACAGGGGGCACAGATACGCAGTATTTT. It translates to CASSVGTGGTDTQYF.

This clone was found once. J is TRBJ2-4 and V is TRBV2, with a tentative D call TRBD1 (5 bases). This CDR3 is built from 15 residues. V lost 3 bases, J lost 1 base, and 10 bases lay in between. Germline values: CDR1 SNHLY, CDR2 FYNNEI. CDR3 sequence reads: CASSDPRAAKNIQYF. CDR3 coding DNA: TGTGCCAGCAGTGACCCCAGGGCGGCCAAAAACATTCAGTACTTC.

The chain uses TRBV4-1 and TRBJ1-5; TRBD1 aligns across 9 bases. The CDR3 totals 18 residues. CDR1 is MGHRA and CDR2 is YSYEKL in the germline V gene. V gave up 1 base and J gave up 2 bases; unmatched junction bases: 9. The CDR3 bases are TGCGCCAGCAGCCAAGCAGCGCTCTGGACAGGGGGCAATCAGCCCCAGCATTTT. Amino acid sequence: CASSQAALWTGGNQPQHF.

The chain joins TRBV1 to TRBJ2-5; TRBD2, the table's D call, was not compared with the DNA. TRBV1 is a pseudogene locus. The CDR3 is 15 amino acids. DNA for the CDR3: TGCACCAGCAGCCTCCGAGGCTGGCTCCAAGAGACCCAGTACTTC. As protein: CTSSLRGWLQETQYF.

This chain uses TRBV5-1 with TRBJ1-5, with a weak D call TRBD1 (6 bases). V shed 1 base and J shed 7 bases, with 12 bases lying between them. CDR3 length: 14 amino acids. Germline loops: CDR1 SGHRS, CDR2 YFSETQ. The CDR3 protein is CASSLTGSDQPQHF. The CDR3 region has the DNA TGCGCCAGCAGCTTGACAGGGTCGGACCAGCCCCAGCATTTT. Complete variable domain (other parts from reference TRBV5-1 and TRBJ1-5): KAGVTQTPRYLIKTRGQQVTLSCSPISGHRSVSWYQQTPGQGLQFLFEYFSETQRNKGNFPGRFSGRQFSNSRSEMNVSTLELGDSALYLCASSLTGSDQPQHFGDGTRLSIL.

The table lists this clone with a count of one. The rearrangement links TRBV11-2 to TRBJ1-2, with D possibly TRBD1 on 5 matching bases. In germline, CDR1 is SGHAT, CDR2 FQNNGV. V dropped 5 bases and J dropped 2 bases, with 15 bases sitting between them. This CDR3 has 15 amino acids. For the CDR3, the DNA is TGTGCCAGCAGCGGGGGACTCCGGGTCAACTATGGCTACACCTTC. It yields the protein CASSGGLRVNYGYTF.

The rearrangement joins TRBV5-1 to TRBJ1-2; D perhaps matches TRBD1 (5 bases). This CDR3 region has 16 residues. V gave up 4 bases and J gave up 3 bases, with 19 bases separating them. Germline V gene data show CDR1 as SGHRS and CDR2 as YFSETQ. Here the CDR3 reads CASSAGKLSADYGYTF. The CDR3 nucleotides are TGCGCCAGCAGCGCAGGGAAGTTGTCCGCGGACTATGGCTACACCTTC.

The genes are TRBV7-9 and TRBJ1-1; 8 nucleotides line up with TRBD1. In germline, CDR1 is SEHNR, CDR2 FQNEAQ (reference sequence). Losses at the gene ends were 3 bases for V and 8 bases for J; bases not matched to a gene: 2. The CDR3 is made up of 12 amino acids. This CDR3 reads CASSFGDREAFF. Written as DNA, the CDR3 is TGTGCCAGCAGCTTTGGGGACAGGGAAGCTTTCTTT.